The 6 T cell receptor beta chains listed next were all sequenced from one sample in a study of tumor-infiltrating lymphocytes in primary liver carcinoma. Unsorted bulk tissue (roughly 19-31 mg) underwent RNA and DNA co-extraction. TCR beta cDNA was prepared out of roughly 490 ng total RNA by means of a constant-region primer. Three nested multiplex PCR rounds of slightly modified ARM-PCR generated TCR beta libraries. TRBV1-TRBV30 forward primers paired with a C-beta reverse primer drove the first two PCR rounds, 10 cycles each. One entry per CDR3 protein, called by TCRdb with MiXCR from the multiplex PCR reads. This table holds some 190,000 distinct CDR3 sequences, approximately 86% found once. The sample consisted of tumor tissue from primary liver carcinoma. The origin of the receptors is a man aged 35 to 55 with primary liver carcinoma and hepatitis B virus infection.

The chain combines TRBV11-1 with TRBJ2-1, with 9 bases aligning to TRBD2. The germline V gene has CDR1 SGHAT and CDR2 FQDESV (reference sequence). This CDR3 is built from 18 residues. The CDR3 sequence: CTNSLYCSAGGSYNEQFF. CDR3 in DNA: TGTACCAACAGCTTATACTGCTCTGCGGGAGGGTCCTACAATGAGCAGTTCTTC.

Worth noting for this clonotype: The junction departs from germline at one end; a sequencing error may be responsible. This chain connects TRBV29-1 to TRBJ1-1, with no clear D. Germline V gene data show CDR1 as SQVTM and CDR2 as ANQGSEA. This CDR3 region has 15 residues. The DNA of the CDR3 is TGCAGCGTCGGCGCGGGGTGGAGTATGAACACTGAATCTATCTTT. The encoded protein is CSVGAGWSMNTESIF. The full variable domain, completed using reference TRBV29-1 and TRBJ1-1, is SAVISQKPSRDICQRGTSLTIQCQVDSQVTMMFWYRQQPGQSLTLIATANQGSEATYESGFVIDKFPISRPNLTFSTLTVSNMSPEDSSIYLCSVGAGWSMNTESIFGQGTRLTVV.

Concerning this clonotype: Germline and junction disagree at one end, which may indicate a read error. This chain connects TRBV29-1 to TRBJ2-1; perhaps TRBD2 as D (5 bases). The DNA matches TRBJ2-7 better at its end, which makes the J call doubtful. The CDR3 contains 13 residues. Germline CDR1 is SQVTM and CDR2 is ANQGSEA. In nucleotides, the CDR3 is TGTAGCGTTGCGAGGCCCTCCTACAATGAGCAGTACTTC. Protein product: CSVARPSYNEQYF.

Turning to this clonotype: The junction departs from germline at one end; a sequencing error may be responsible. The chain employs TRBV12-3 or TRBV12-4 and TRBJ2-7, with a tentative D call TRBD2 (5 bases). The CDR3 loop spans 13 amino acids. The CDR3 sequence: CASSNTGISEQHF. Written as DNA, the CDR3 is TGCGCCAGCAGTAATACTGGGATTAGCGAGCAGCACTTC.

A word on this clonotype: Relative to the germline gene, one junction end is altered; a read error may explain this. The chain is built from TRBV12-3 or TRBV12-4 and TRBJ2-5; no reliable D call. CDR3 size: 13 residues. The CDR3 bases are TGTGCCAGCAGTTTGTCTGGCGTCGAGAGCCAGTACTTC. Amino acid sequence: CASSLSGVESQYF.

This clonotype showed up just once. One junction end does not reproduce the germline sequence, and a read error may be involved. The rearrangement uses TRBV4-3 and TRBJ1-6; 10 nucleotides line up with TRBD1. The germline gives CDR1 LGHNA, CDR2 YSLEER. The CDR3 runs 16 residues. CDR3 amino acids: CAGSSWDRGRKSPLHF. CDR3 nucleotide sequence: TGCGCCGGCAGCTCCTGGGACAGGGGAAGGAAATCACCCCTCCATTTT.